There are many counts of the clone carrying this T cell receptor beta chain. Its antigen is not identified. These data come from a study of T-cell reconstitution after alpha-beta-depleted transplantation in children. General study points: It was surviving recipient T cells and thymic progenitors that gave some patients high TCRbeta diversity at day 60. In patients about two months after transplant, alpha-beta T cells reportedly arose from several hundred expanded graft clones.

TCRbeta library construction was performed incorporating unique molecular identifiers. TCRdb analysed the PCR reads with MiXCR anew, one entry per CDR3 protein. The sample has nearly 200,000 distinct CDR3 sequences, 5% to 7.5% seen once. Specimen: PBMCs, collected before TCRalphabeta/CD19-depleted stem cell transplant. The receptor's source is a girl less than two years old with combined immunodeficiency, due to receive a stem cell transplant.

The CDR3 loop is CSVVRGGREQYF. The DNA of the CDR3 is TGCAGCGTTGTCCGGGGGGGCCGCGAGCAGTACTTC. The V gene is TRBV29-1, the J gene TRBJ2-7; 8 nucleotides match TRBD2. Looked up from germline, CDR1 is SQVTM and CDR2 is ANQGSEA. V lost 4 bases, J lost 6 bases, and 5 bases stayed unmatched. CDR3 length equals 12 residues.